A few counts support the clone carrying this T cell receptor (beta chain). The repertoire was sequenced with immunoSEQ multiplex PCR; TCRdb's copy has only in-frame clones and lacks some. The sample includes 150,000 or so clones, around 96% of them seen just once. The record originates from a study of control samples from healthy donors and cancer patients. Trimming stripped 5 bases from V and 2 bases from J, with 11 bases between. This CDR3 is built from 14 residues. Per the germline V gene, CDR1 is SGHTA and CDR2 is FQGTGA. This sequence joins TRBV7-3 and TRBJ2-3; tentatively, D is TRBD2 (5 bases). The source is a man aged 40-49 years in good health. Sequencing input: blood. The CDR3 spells CASSPGLNTDTQYF. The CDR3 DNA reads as TGTGCCAGCAGCCCCGGACTGAACACAGATACGCAGTATTTT.